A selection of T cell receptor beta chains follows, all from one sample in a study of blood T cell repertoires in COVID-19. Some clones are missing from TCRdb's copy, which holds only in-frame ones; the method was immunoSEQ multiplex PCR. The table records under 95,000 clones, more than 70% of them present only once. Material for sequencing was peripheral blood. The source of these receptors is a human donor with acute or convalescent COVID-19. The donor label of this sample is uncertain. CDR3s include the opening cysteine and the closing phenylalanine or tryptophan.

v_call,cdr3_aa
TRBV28,CASSLNAGGGGEQFF
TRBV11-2,CASSARENGNTIYF
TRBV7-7,CASSLAVEKETQYF
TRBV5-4,CASSFQGAETQYF
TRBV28,CASRTSAGGGGEQYF
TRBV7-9,CASSPSGTGTYEQYF
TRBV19,CASSMGRGRDSPLHF
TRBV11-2,CASSLGQGTQPQHF
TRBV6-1,CASSEGIGGFRPEQYF
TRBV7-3,CASSSHGYGGNTGELFF
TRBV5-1,CASSSSEDSPLHF
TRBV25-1,CASSDRGSGIEKLFF
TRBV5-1,CASTQGQTRTDTQYF
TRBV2,CASRFLLTGELFF
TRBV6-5,CASSYRDRGSYEQYF
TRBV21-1,CASSDDSGQGAGNEQYF
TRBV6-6,CASSPQGARQPQHF
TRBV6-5,CASSSDIREKLFF
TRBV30,CAWSGTYNSPLHF
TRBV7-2,CASSLGGRGASYNEQFF
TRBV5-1,CASTRTTATEAFF
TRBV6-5,CASSSLRGGNSPLHF
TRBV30,CAWTPGQWVSGYTF
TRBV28,CASNGQVPYEQYF
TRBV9,CASSVDQRGMNTGELFF
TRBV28,CASSLSTGQEGYTF
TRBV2,CASTPASGSYEQYF
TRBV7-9,CASSIVVSAFF
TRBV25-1,CASSSPPSKGSSNQPQHF
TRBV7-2,CASSATGVRPGANVLTF
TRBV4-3,CASSQAPGGPDTQYF
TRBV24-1,CATSGGAEGNQPQHF
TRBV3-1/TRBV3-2,CASSHGLAAYNEQFF
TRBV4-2,CASSQASSQGSEKLFF
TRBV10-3,CAISEGEGDNYGYTF
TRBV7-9,CASSTGTGVRTGELFF
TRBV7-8,CASTPAGRTYNEQFF
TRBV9,CASSGPTGVNTGELFF
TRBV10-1,CASRPNTNTGELFF
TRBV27,CASSSGQLNTEAFF
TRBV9,CASSVDPNPWQGSDQPQHF
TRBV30,CAYPSGGAFNGYTF
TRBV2,CASRPPSGEREKLFF
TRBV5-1,CASSSTGGYEQYF
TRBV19,CASHYTRGNQPQHF